This T cell receptor beta chain was observed in a study of T cell clonotyping in hematopoietic cell transplantation. Study-level points and caveats: At the given depth, recipient repertoires were over 95% de novo clonotypes. After transplant, recipient diversity fell while pathologically expanded clonotypes grew through day 180. Graft donor and pretransplant recipient Inverse Simpson Index values predicted broader posttransplant TCR diversity. CD4 and CD8 repertoire contributions could not be separated without sorting.

Germline CDR1 and CDR2: SGHAT and FQNNGV. The CDR3 loop spans 12 amino acids. Trimming stripped 1 base from V and 7 bases from J, with 5 bases between. Assay used: immunoSEQ multiplex PCR; TCRdb lists only in-frame clones, some missing. The table includes over 6,000 clones, approximately 98% detected once. Details on this clone: Antigen unknown.

The sample in question was PBMCs, obtained 30 days after allogeneic stem cell transplant. The sequence derives from a male patient between 60 and 69 years old who had an allogeneic stem cell transplant from a related donor, so the T cells may come from the graft donor. Some clones in this sample may be carry-over from other donors' samples. This chain connects TRBV11-2 to TRBJ2-1, with D hard to call. The CDR3 here is CASSLVVNEQFF. In nucleotides, the CDR3 is TGTGCCAGCAGCTTAGTGGTTAATGAGCAGTTCTTC.